This T cell receptor beta chain stems from a study of T cell responses to AZD1222 COVID-19 vaccine. General study results and limits: An increase in Spike-specific TCR breadth and depth was observed after two AZD1222 doses. None of the repertoires were sampled until the peak T cell response had passed.

Sequenced by immunoSEQ multiplex PCR; TCRdb stores in-frame clones only, minus some. The table records some 99,000 clones, 70% to 90% of them present only once. A word on this clone: The target antigen is unknown.

The ends lost 3 bases at V and 0 bases at J; junction bases unmatched: 15. Per germline, CDR1 LGHNA and CDR2 YNFKEQ. The CDR3 has 20 residues. The gene calls are TRBV4-2 and TRBJ1-5; 9 bases match TRBD1. The source is an adult who received the AZD1222 COVID-19 vaccine. Sequenced here: peripheral blood, sampled 28 days after the second AZD1222 dose. DNA of the CDR3: TGTGCCAGCAGCCACCTAAGGGGGGGACAGGGAAGGTATAGCAATCAGCCCCAGCATTTT. Protein product: CASSHLRGGQGRYSNQPQHF.